A selection of T cell receptor beta chains follows, all from one sample in a study of T cells in Graves' hyperthyroidism and ophthalmopathy. TCRdb re-derived calls from the multiplex PCR reads in MiXCR, one entry per CDR3 protein. This table holds around 450,000 distinct CDR3 sequences, more than 15% found once. What was sequenced was blood. Receptors were obtained from a young woman with Graves' hyperthyroidism. CDR3s include the opening cysteine and the closing phenylalanine or tryptophan. The D gene is left open where the match is weak. A clone size is listed for some rows: how often the clone was seen (once, few, many), or a class if it is expanded.

v_call	d_call	j_call	clone_size	cdr3_nt	cdr3_aa
TRBV12-3/TRBV12-4	NA	TRBJ1-5	many	TGTGCCAGCAGTTTTGCAGGGCTCAGCAATCAGCCCCAGCATTTT	CASSFAGLSNQPQHF
TRBV20-1	TRBD2	TRBJ2-3	few	TGCAGTGCTAGAGGAACCCGGACTAGCGGGAAAGGACAGAGGTGGGATACGCAGTATTTT	CSARGTRTSGKGQRWDTQYF
TRBV5-1	NA	TRBJ2-5	NA	TGCGCCAGCAGCCCGGGGGCTAGCTCGGAGACCCAGTACTTC	CASSPGASSETQYF
TRBV5-1	TRBD1	TRBJ2-7	many	TGCGCCAGCAGCTTGGGTTCTTCAGGGGGCCTCGACGAGCAGTACTTC	CASSLGSSGGLDEQYF
TRBV20-1	TRBD1	TRBJ2-5	few	TGCAGTGCTAGAAGGTTCCGACAGGGGTTTTATTTTTGGTACTTC	CSARRFRQGFYFWYF
TRBV4-1	NA	TRBJ2-1	NA	TGCGCCAGCAGCCAAGATTCGGCGGGGTACTTCAATGAGCAGTTCTTC	CASSQDSAGYFNEQFF
TRBV20-1	TRBD2	TRBJ2-1	many	TGCAGTGCCGCGGGGGGGCCGATTTACAATGAGCAGTTCTTC	CSAAGGPIYNEQFF
TRBV12-3/TRBV12-4	NA	TRBJ1-6	few	TGTGCCAGCAGTTTGAAAGGGAAATGGTCACCCCTCCACTTT	CASSLKGKWSPLHF
TRBV20-1	NA	TRBJ1-5	many	TGCAGTGCTAGAGATGTTTCAGGTGGAGTTTACAATCAGCCCCAGCATTTT	CSARDVSGGVYNQPQHF
TRBV20-1	NA	TRBJ2-3	many	TGCAGCCTAAACCTAGCCACTAGCACAGATACGCAGTATTTT	CSLNLATSTDTQYF
TRBV28	NA	TRBJ2-4	many	TGTGCCAGCAGTTTGATGGGACACCGGTCGGACATTCAGTACTTC	CASSLMGHRSDIQYF
TRBV7-9	TRBD1	TRBJ2-7	NA	TGTGCCAGCAGCCGACCTGGACAGGGAGGACCCTACGAGCAGTACTTC	CASSRPGQGGPYEQYF
TRBV3-1	NA	TRBJ1-1	many	TGTGCCAGCAGCCAAGATCCGGTCTCCGATGAAGCTTTCTTT	CASSQDPVSDEAFF